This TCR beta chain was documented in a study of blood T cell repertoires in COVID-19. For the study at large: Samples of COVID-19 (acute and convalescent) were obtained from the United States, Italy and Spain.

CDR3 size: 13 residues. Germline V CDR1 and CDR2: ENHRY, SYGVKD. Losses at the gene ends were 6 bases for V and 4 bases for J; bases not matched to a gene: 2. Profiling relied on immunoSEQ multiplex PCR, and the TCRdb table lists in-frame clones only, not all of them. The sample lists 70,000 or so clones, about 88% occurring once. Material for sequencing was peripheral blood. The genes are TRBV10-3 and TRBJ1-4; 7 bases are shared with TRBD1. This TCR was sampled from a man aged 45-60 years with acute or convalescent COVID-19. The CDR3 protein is CAIRGQRNEKLFF. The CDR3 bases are TGTGCCATCAGGGGACAGCGTAATGAAAAACTGTTTTTT.